The 4 T cell receptor beta chains below were found in one sample sequenced in a study of blood T cell repertoires in COVID-19. TCRdb's table, derived via immunoSEQ multiplex PCR, lists solely in-frame clones and lacks some. The data show about 250,000 clones, roughly 88% seen once. The sequenced material came from peripheral blood. These receptor sequences come from an elderly man with acute or convalescent COVID-19.

This rearrangement joins TRBV28 to TRBJ2-7; 9 positions match TRBD1. Losses at the gene ends were 6 bases for V and 2 bases for J; bases not matched to a gene: 5. The CDR3 contains 14 residues. CDR1 MDHEN and CDR2 SYDVKM come from the germline V gene. CDR3 DNA sequence: TGTGCCAGCAGAGGACAGGGGAGGACCTACGAGCAGTACTTC. Translating gives CASRGQGRTYEQYF. Supplemented by reference TRBV28 and TRBJ2-7, the full variable domain reads DVKVTQSSRYLVKRTGEKVFLECVQDMDHENMFWYRQDPGLGLRLIYFSYDVKMKEKGDIPEGYSVSREKKERFSLILESASTNQTSMYLCASRGQGRTYEQYFGPGTRLTVT.

This chain joins TRBV18 and TRBJ2-2, with D uncertain. The germline V gene has CDR1 KGHSH and CDR2 LQKENI. CDR3 size: 16 residues. Trimming left V 0 bases short and J 4 bases short, with 12 bases between. CDR3 loop: CASSPPFYIPTGELFF. CDR3 nucleotides: TGTGCCAGCTCACCACCGTTTTATATCCCCACCGGGGAGCTGTTTTTT.

This clone appeared a few times. V and J are TRBV4-2 and TRBJ2-7; 12 bases agree with TRBD1. The CDR3 is made up of 16 amino acids. V was pared by 3 bases and J by 7 bases, with 10 bases of the junction left unmatched. Per germline, CDR1 LGHNA and CDR2 YNFKEQ. DNA for the CDR3: TGTGCCAGCAGCCAGGTCTCGGGACAGGGGGCGAAGGAGCAGTACTTC. Residues: CASSQVSGQGAKEQYF.

V is TRBV7-2 and J is TRBJ1-5; D may be TRBD1 (5 bases). CDR1 and CDR2 from the germline V gene are SGHTA and FQGNSA. V dropped 4 bases and J dropped 6 bases, with 13 bases sitting between them. The CDR3 is made up of 14 amino acids. CDR3 DNA: TGTGCCAGCAGCTCAGGGCGGACAATTCAGCCCCAGCATTTT. It codes for CASSSGRTIQPQHF.